What follows describes a single T cell receptor beta chain. TCRdb recomputed calls from the 5' RACE reads with MiXCR, one row per CDR3 protein. In the table there are just under 60,000 distinct CDR3 sequences, 8.9% of which are singletons. These data originate in a study of early T cells in non-severe SARS-CoV-2 infection. Germline CDR1 reads LGHNA; CDR2 reads YSLEER. With V trimmed by 5 bases and J by 2 bases, 9 bases remained unmatched. The CDR3 length is 17 residues. The clonotype was recovered from an adult who was a healthcare worker with PCR-confirmed SARS-CoV-2 infection or an uninfected control (not recorded which). Sequenced material: whole blood. The chain recombines TRBV4-3 with TRBJ2-1; TRBD2 matches at 10 bases. The CDR3 sequence: CASSSRTSGGPYNEQFF. CDR3 sequence (DNA): TGCGCCAGCAGCTCACGGACTAGCGGAGGGCCCTACAATGAGCAGTTCTTC.